This T cell receptor (beta chain) was sequenced for a study of blood T cell repertoires in COVID-19. As for the study in general: The cDNA or gDNA used as material had been derived from T cells, B-cell-depleted T cells, or PBMCs.

Clones were sequenced by immunoSEQ multiplex PCR, and TCRdb holds only the in-frame ones, with some missing. The table includes 160,000 or so clones, more than 70% detected once. This clone came up once. The study recruited people aged 18 to 89 years across about two dozen US areas. Participants' own reports of clinical history determined their cohort assignment. Cohort 3 recovery required two negative PCRs, clearance, or symptom resolution. The TCR was taken from a man in his forties or fifties who had recovered from COVID-19. Sequencing was done on a sample of PBMCs or T cells enriched from blood (not recorded which).

The CDR3 reads CASRRRQGFNEKLFF. CDR3 nucleotides: TGTGCCAGCAGGCGCAGGCAGGGTTTTAATGAAAAACTGTTTTTT. This sequence joins TRBV2 and TRBJ1-4; possible D gene TRBD1, 5 bases. Between the trimmed V and J ends, which lost 6 bases and 4 bases, there was a span of 15 bases. CDR3 size: 15 residues. Germline V gene lookup returns CDR1 SNHLY and CDR2 FYNNEI.